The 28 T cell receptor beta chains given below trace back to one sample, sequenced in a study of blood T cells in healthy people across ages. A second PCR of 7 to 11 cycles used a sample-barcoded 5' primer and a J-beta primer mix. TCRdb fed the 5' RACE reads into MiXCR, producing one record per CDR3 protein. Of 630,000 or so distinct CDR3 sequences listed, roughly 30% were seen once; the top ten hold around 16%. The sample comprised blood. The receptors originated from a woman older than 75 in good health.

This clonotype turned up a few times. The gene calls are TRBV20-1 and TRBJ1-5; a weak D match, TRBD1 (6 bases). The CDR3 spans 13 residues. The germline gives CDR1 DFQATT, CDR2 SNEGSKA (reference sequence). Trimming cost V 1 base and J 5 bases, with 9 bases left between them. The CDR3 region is CSARGTVDQPQHF. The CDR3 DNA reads TGCAGTGCTAGAGGGACAGTAGATCAGCCCCAGCATTTT.

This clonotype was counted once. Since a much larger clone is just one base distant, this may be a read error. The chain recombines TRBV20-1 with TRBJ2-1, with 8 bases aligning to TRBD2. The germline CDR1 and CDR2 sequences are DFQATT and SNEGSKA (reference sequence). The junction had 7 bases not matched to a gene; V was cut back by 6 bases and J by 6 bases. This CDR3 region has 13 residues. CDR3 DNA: TGCAGTGCGGGGGCGGGGGGAATCAATGAGCAGTTCTTC. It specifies CSAGAGGINEQFF.

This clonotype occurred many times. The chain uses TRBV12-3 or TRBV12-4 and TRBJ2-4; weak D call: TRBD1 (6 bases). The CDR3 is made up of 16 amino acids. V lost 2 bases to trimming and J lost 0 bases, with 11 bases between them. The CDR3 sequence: CASSLQGQLAKNIQYF. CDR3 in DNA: TGTGCCAGCAGTTTACAGGGGCAATTAGCCAAAAACATTCAGTACTTC.

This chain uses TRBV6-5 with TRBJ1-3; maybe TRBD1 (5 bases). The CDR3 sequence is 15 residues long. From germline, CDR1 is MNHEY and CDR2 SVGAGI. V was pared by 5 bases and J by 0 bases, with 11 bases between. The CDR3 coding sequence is TGTGCCAGCAGTCACGACAGATCCTCTGGAAACACCATATATTTT. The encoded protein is CASSHDRSSGNTIYF.

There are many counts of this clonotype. Here the CDR3 reads CASSLENPSVQYF. In DNA form, the CDR3 reads TGTGCCAGCAGTTTGGAGAACCCAAGCGTCCAGTACTTC. The chain couples TRBV28 to TRBJ2-5, with unresolved D. Looked up from germline, CDR1 is MDHEN and CDR2 is SYDVKM. V lost 3 bases and J lost 10, with 15 bases in between. The CDR3 has 13 residues. Together with reference TRBV28 and TRBJ2-5, the CDR3 gives the full variable domain: DVKVTQSSRYLVKRTGEKVFLECVQDMDHENMFWYRQDPGLGLRLIYFSYDVKMKEKGDIPEGYSVSREKKERFSLILESASTNQTSMYLCASSLENPSVQYFGPGTRLLVL.

The CDR3 DNA reads TGCAGTGCCAGCAGGGGGCTGAATTCACCCCTCCACTTT. It is translated as CSASRGLNSPLHF. This sequence joins TRBV20-1 and TRBJ1-6, with 8 nucleotides matching TRBD1. The germline CDR1 and CDR2 sequences are DFQATT and SNEGSKA (reference sequence). Losses at the gene ends were 6 bases for V and 7 bases for J; bases not matched to a gene: 5. The CDR3 runs 13 residues.

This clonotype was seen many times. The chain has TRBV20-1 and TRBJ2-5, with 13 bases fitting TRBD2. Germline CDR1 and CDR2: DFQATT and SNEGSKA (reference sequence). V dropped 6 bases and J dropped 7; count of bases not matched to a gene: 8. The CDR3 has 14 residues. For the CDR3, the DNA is TGCAGTGCCACCACTAGCGGGGGGGCCGGGACCCAGTACTTC. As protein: CSATTSGGAGTQYF.

DNA for the CDR3: TGTGCCAGCAGCGTTGCAGGGGGAGATGAAAAACTGTTTTTT. It codes for CASSVAGGDEKLFF. The rearrangement uses TRBV9 and TRBJ1-4, with 7 bases identical to TRBD1. The germline V gene has CDR1 SGDLS and CDR2 YYNGEE. The junction had 4 bases not matched to a gene; V was cut back by 2 bases and J by 6 bases. The CDR3 runs 14 residues.

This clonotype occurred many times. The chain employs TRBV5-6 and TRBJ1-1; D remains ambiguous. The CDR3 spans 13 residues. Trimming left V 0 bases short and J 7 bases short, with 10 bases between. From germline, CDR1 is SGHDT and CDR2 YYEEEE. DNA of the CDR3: TGTGCCAGCAGCTTGGAAGGACTCGGTGAAGCTTTCTTT. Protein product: CASSLEGLGEAFF.

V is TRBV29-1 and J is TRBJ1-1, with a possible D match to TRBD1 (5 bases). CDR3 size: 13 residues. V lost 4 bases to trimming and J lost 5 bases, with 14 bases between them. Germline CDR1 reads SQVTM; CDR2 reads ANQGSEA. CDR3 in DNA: TGCAGCGTTGGGGGGGGTGGGGGGACTGAAGCTTTCTTT. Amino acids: CSVGGGGGTEAFF.

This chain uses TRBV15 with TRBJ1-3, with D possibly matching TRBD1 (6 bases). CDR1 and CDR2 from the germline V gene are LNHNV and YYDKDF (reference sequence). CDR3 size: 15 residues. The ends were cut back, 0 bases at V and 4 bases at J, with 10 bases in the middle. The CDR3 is CATSREGGFGNTIYF. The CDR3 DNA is TGTGCCACCAGCAGAGAAGGGGGATTCGGAAACACCATATATTTT.

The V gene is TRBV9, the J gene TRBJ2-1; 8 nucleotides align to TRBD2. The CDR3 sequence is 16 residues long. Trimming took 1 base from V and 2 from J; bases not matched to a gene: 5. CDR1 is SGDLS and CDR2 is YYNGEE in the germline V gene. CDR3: CASSVSGGLTYNEQFF. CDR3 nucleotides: TGTGCCAGCAGCGTAAGCGGGGGACTTACCTACAATGAGCAGTTCTTC.

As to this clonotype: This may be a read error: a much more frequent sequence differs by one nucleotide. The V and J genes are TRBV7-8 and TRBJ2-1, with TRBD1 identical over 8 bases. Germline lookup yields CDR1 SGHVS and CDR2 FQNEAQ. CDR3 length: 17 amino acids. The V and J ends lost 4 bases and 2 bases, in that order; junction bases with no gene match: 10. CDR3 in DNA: TGTGCCAGCAGCTCTACCAACAGGGGGAGAACCTACAATGAGCAGTTCTTC. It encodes CASSSTNRGRTYNEQFF. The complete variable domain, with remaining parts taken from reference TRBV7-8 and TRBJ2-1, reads GAGVSQSPRYKVAKRGQDVALRCDPISGHVSLFWYQQALGQGPEFLTYFQNEAQLDKSGLPSDRFFAERPEGSVSTLKIQRTQQEDSAVYLCASSSTNRGRTYNEQFFGPGTRLTVL.

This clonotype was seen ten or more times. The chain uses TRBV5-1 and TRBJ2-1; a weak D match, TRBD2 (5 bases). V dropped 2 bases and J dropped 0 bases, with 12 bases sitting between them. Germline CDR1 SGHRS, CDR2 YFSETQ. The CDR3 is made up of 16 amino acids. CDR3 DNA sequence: TGCGCCAGCAGCTTTGCGACACGGGGCTCCTACAATGAGCAGTTCTTC. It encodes CASSFATRGSYNEQFF.

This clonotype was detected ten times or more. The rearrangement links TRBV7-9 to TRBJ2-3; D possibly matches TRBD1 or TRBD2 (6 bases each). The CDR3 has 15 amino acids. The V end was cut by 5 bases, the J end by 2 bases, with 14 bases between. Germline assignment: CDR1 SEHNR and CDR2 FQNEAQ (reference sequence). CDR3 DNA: TGTGCCAGCAGCGGTGAGGGGGGCGCCACAGATACGCAGTATTTT. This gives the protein CASSGEGGATDTQYF.

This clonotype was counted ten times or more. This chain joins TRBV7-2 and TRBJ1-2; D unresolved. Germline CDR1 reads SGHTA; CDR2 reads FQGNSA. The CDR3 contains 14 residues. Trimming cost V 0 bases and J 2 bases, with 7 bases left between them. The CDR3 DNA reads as TGTGCCAGCAGCTTAGCGGTGGGGAACTATGGCTACACCTTC. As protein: CASSLAVGNYGYTF.

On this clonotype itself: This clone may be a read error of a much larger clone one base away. CDR3 region: CASSQGDPSTDTQYF. The CDR3 DNA is TGTGCCAGCAGCCAGGGGGACCCTAGCACAGATACGCAGTATTTT. The chain is built from TRBV7-6 and TRBJ2-3; 7 bases agree with TRBD1. Unmatched junction bases numbered 5, after V lost 5 bases and J lost 0 bases. Germline V gene lookup returns CDR1 SGHVS and CDR2 FNYEAQ. This CDR3 contains 15 residues.

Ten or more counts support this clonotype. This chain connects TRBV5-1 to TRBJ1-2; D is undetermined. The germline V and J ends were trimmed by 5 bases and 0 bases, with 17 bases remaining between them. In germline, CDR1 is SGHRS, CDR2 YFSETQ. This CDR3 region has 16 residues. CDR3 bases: TGCGCCAGCAGATCGGAATTGGGCAGAACTAACTATGGCTACACCTTC. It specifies CASRSELGRTNYGYTF.

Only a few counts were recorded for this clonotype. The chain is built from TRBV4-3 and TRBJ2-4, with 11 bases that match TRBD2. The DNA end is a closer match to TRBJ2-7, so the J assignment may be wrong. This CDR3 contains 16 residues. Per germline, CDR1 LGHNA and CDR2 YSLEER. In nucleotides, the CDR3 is TGCGCCAGCAGTCCCAGCGTAGCGGGAGGGGCCTACGAGCAGTACTTC. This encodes CASSPSVAGGAYEQYF.

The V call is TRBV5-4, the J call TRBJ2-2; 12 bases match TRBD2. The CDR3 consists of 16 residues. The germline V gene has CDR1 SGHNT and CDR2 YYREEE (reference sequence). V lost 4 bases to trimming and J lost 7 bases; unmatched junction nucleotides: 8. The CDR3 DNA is TGTGCCAGCAGCAATGCCGGACTAGCGGGGAACGGGGAGCTGTTTTTT. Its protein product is CASSNAGLAGNGELFF.

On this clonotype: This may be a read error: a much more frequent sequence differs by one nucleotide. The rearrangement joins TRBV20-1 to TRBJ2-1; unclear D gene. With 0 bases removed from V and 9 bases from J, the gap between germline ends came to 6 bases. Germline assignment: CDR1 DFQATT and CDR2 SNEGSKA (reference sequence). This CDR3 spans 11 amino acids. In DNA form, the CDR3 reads TGCAGTGCTAGAGAGCATAGTGAGCAGTTCTTC. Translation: CSAREHSEQFF.

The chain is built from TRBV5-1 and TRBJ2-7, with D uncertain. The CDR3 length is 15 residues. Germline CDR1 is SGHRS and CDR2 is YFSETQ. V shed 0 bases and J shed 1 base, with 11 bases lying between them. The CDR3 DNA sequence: TGCGCCAGCAGCTTGGCGGGCAGTAGATCCTACGAGCAGTACTTC. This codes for CASSLAGSRSYEQYF.

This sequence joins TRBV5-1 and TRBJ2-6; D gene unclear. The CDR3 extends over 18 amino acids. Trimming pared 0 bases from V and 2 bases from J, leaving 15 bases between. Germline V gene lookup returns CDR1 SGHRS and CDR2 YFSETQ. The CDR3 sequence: CASSLDLNPLPGANVLTF. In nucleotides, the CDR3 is TGCGCCAGCAGCTTGGACCTTAACCCCCTGCCTGGGGCCAACGTCCTGACTTTC.

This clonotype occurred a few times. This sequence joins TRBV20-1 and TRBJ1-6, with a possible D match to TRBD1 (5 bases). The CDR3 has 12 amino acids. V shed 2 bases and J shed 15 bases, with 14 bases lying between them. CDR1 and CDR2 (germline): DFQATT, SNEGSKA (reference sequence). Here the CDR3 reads CSARSQTAYLHF. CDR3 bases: TGCAGTGCTAGAAGCCAGACAGCCTACCTCCACTTT.

CDR3 loop: CASSMDAYNEQYF. The CDR3 nucleotides read TGTGCCAGCAGCATGGACGCCTACAATGAGCAGTACTTC. The chain links TRBV9 to TRBJ2-1; D gene uncertain. Matching the DNA end better, TRBJ2-7 makes the J call doubtful. The CDR3 sequence is 13 residues long. Germline CDR1 and CDR2: SGDLS and YYNGEE.

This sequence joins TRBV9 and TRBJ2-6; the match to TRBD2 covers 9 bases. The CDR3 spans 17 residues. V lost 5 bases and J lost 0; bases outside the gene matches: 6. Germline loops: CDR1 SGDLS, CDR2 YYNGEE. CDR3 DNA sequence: TGTGCCAGCAGGCTAAGCGGGGGGAGCTCTGGGGCCAACGTCCTGACTTTC. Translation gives CASRLSGGSSGANVLTF.

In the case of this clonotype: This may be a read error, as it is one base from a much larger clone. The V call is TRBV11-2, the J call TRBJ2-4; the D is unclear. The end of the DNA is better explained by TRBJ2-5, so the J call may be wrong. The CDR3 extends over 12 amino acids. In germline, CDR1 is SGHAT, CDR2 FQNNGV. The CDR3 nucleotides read TGTGCCAGCGGCTGGACCGAGGAGACCCAGTACTTC. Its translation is CASGWTEETQYF.

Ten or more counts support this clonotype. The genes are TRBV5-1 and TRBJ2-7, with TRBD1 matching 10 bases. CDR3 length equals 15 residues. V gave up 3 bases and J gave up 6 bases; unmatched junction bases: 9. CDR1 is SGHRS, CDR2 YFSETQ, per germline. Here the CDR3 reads CASSSPGTGASEQYF. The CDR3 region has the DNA TGCGCCAGCAGCTCCCCCGGGACAGGGGCCAGCGAGCAGTACTTC. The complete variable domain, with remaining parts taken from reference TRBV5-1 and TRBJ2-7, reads KAGVTQTPRYLIKTRGQQVTLSCSPISGHRSVSWYQQTPGQGLQFLFEYFSETQRNKGNFPGRFSGRQFSNSRSEMNVSTLELGDSALYLCASSSPGTGASEQYFGPGTRLTVT.